Following are 15 T cell receptor beta chains from one sample sequenced in a study of blood T cell repertoires in COVID-19. Clones were sequenced by immunoSEQ multiplex PCR, and TCRdb holds only the in-frame ones, with some missing. The sample lists hundreds of thousands of clones, around 84% occurring once. The sequenced sample was PBMCs or T cells enriched from blood (not recorded which). Source of these receptors: a man aged 25 to 40 who had recovered from COVID-19.

The rearrangement links TRBV2 to TRBJ2-6; tentatively, D is TRBD1 (5 bases). The germline gives CDR1 SNHLY, CDR2 FYNNEI. V was trimmed by 8 bases and J by 8 bases, leaving 19 bases between them. CDR3 size: 15 residues. The CDR3 bases are TGTGCCAGCGCCCCCTTAACTGGGGCGACCAACGTCCTGACTTTC. Its protein is CASAPLTGATNVLTF.

The chain couples TRBV28 to TRBJ1-2; D is possibly TRBD1 (6 bases). This CDR3 has 14 residues. V lost 3 bases and J lost 5, with 13 bases in between. Germline V gene data show CDR1 as MDHEN and CDR2 as SYDVKM. The CDR3 reads CASSLRGASYGYTF. The CDR3, as DNA: TGTGCCAGCAGTTTGCGGGGGGCGAGTTATGGCTACACCTTC.

The chain is built from TRBV11-2 and TRBJ2-5, with D maybe TRBD2 (5 bases). The CDR3 runs 15 residues. Trimming pared 5 bases from V and 3 bases from J, leaving 16 bases between. CDR1 is SGHAT and CDR2 is FQNNGV in the germline V gene. The CDR3 bases are TGTGCCAGCAGCCAGCGTCGTCGGGAAAAAGAGACCCAGTACTTC. This gives the protein CASSQRRREKETQYF. The full variable domain, completed using reference TRBV11-2 and TRBJ2-5, is EAGVAQSPRYKIIEKRQSVAFWCNPISGHATLYWYQQILGQGPKLLIQFQNNGVVDDSQLPKDRFSAERLKGVDSTLKIQPAKLEDSAVYLCASSQRRREKETQYFGPGTRLLVL.

This clone was recorded once. This chain links TRBV6-5 with TRBJ1-2; 11 bases line up with TRBD1. V trimming: 7 bases; J trimming: 4 bases; junction bases outside the gene matches: 5. CDR1 is MNHEY and CDR2 is SVGAGI in the germline V gene. The CDR3 sequence is 14 residues long. The CDR3 region is CASTWDRGTYGYTF. The CDR3 bases are TGTGCCAGCACCTGGGACAGGGGGACCTATGGCTACACCTTC.

V and J are TRBV28 and TRBJ1-1; D gene unclear. Germline CDR1 reads MDHEN; CDR2 reads SYDVKM. This CDR3 has 15 amino acids. V was cut by 6 bases and J by 0 bases, with 14 bases left in between. The CDR3 is CASRVPGWVNTEAFF. In nucleotides, the CDR3 is TGTGCCAGCAGAGTCCCGGGATGGGTGAACACTGAAGCTTTCTTT.

The chain joins TRBV24-1 to TRBJ1-1; D may be TRBD1 (5 bases). This CDR3 contains 13 residues. CDR1 and CDR2 from the germline V gene are KGHDR and SFDVKD. Trimming removed 2 bases from V and 5 bases from J, with 8 bases in between. The CDR3 DNA is TGTGCCACCAGTGATTCTGGACATACTGAAGCTTTCTTT. This sequence encodes CATSDSGHTEAFF.

A word on this clone: The junction departs from germline at one end; a sequencing error may be responsible. The chain couples TRBV7-7 to TRBJ1-1, with D unresolved. Germline V gene lookup returns CDR1 SSHAT and CDR2 FNYEAQ (reference sequence). The CDR3 is 13 residues long. This CDR3 reads CASSFQENTEAFF. CDR3 nucleotides: TGTGCTAGCAGCTTCCAGGAGAACACTGAAGCTTTCTTT.

The J gene is TRBJ2-7, the V gene TRBV24-1, with a tentative D call TRBD2 (6 bases). The CDR3 has 15 amino acids. Germline CDR1 reads KGHDR; CDR2 reads SFDVKD. Trimming cost V 4 bases and J 7 bases, with 19 bases left between them. The DNA for the CDR3 is TGTGCCACCAGTGACGCCCGGGAGACTGTTCGGGAGCAGTACTTC. It is translated as CATSDARETVREQYF.

The V gene is TRBV19, the J gene TRBJ1-6; TRBD1 matches 7 bases. Losses at the gene ends were 5 bases for V and 6 bases for J; bases not matched to a gene: 7. There are 15 residues in the CDR3. Germline values: CDR1 LNHDA, CDR2 SQIVND (reference sequence). The CDR3 bases are TGTGCCAGTAGTTACCAAAGGGACAGTAATTCACCCCTCCACTTT. Amino acids: CASSYQRDSNSPLHF.

This clone was counted a single time. V is TRBV29-1 and J is TRBJ2-7, with D hard to call. From germline, CDR1 is SQVTM and CDR2 ANQGSEA. The V and J ends lost 0 bases and 6 bases respectively, with 18 bases between them. The CDR3 has 15 amino acids. CDR3 protein: CSVEDEVTIPGEQYF. In DNA form, the CDR3 reads TGCAGCGTTGAAGATGAGGTCACCATCCCGGGCGAGCAGTACTTC.

The chain carries TRBV11-2 and TRBJ2-4; 8 positions agree with TRBD2. The ends lost 7 bases at V and 3 bases at J; junction bases unmatched: 8. Germline CDR1 and CDR2: SGHAT and FQNNGV. The CDR3 length is 15 residues. The CDR3: CASTRAGAFKNIQYF. CDR3 nucleotide sequence: TGTGCCAGCACCCGAGCGGGGGCGTTCAAAAACATTCAGTACTTC.

This chain uses TRBV11-2 with TRBJ2-2; TRBD2 might be the D (7 bases). The CDR3 contains 18 residues. Germline CDR1 is SGHAT and CDR2 is FQNNGV. V lost 5 bases and J 4 bases, leaving 23 bases between the germline ends. CDR3 sequence: CASSPGEGYRWGTGELFF. The CDR3 nucleotides are TGTGCCAGCAGCCCAGGGGAGGGCTACCGATGGGGCACCGGGGAGCTGTTTTTT.

The chain is built from TRBV3-1 (or the pseudogene TRBV3-2) and TRBJ1-3; D is unclear. This CDR3 has 12 residues. Trimming removed 2 bases at V and 8 bases at J, with 7 bases between. Germline V CDR1 and CDR2: LGHDT, YNNKEL (reference sequence). This CDR3 is CASSQSTYTIYF. The CDR3 DNA sequence: TGTGCCAGCAGCCAATCCACTTACACCATATATTTT.

CDR3 sequence reads: CASRPTGTNTEAFF. The CDR3 DNA follows: TGTGCCAGCAGACCCACAGGGACGAACACTGAAGCTTTCTTT. The V and J genes are TRBV5-8 and TRBJ1-1, with D perhaps TRBD1 (6 bases). The CDR3 is made up of 14 amino acids. V dropped 5 bases and J dropped 1 base, with 12 bases sitting between them. Germline V lookup: CDR1 SGHTS, CDR2 YDEGEE.

This rearrangement joins TRBV6-5 to TRBJ2-5; D possibly corresponds to TRBD1 (5 bases). This CDR3 has 12 residues. The V end lost 10 bases, the J end lost 4 bases, and 13 bases lay between the germline ends. Germline V gene sequence: CDR1 MNHEY, CDR2 SVGAGI. CDR3 sequence reads: CATAQGGETQYF. CDR3 DNA: TGTGCCACCGCCCAGGGTGGAGAGACCCAGTACTTC.